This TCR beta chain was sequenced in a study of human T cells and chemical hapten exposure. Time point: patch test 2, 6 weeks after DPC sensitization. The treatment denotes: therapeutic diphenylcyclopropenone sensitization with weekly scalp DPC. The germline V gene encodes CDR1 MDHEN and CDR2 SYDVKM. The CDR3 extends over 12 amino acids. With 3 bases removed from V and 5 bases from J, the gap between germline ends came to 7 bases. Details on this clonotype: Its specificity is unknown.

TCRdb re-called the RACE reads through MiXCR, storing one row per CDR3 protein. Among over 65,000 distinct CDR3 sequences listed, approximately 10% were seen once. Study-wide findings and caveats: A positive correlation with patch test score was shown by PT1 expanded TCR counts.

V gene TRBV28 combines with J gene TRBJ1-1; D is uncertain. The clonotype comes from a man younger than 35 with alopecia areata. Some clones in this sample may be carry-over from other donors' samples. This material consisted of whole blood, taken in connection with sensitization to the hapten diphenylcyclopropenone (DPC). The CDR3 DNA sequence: TGTGCCAGCAGTTTTAGTTTAACTGAAGCTTTCTTT. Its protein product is CASSFSLTEAFF.